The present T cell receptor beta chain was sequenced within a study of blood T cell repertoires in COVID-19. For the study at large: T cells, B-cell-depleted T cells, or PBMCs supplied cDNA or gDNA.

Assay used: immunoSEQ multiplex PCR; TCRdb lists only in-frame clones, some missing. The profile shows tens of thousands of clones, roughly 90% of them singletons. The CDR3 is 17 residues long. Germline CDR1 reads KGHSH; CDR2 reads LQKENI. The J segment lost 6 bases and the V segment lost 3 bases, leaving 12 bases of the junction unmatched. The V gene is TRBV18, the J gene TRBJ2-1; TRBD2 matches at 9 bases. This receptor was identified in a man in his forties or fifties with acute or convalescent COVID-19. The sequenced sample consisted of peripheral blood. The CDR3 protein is CASSPEAGGLRGNEQFF. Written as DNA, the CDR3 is TGTGCCAGCTCACCTGAAGCGGGAGGCCTTCGGGGCAATGAGCAGTTCTTC.